This T cell receptor (beta chain) was found in a study of T-cell memory formation after mild COVID-19. Germline assignment: CDR1 KGHSH and CDR2 LQKENI. The germline V and J ends were trimmed by 9 bases and 0 bases, with 15 bases remaining between them. This CDR3 has 15 amino acids. TCRdb ran MiXCR on the 5' RACE reads and lists one entry per CDR3 protein. The table includes roughly 450,000 distinct CDR3 sequences, about a sixth detected once. This clonotype was seen more than once but under ten times. This chain links TRBV18 with TRBJ1-5, with D possibly TRBD1 on 6 matching bases. This TCR came from a young man who had mild COVID-19 (a few samples of this study predate the infection). Cell type and time point are not known. Specimen: PBMCs or a T cell subset sorted from them (not recorded which). The DNA of the CDR3 is TGTGCCAGTTCCACTCAGGGGAATAGCAATCAGCCCCAGCATTTT. Translating gives CASSTQGNSNQPQHF.